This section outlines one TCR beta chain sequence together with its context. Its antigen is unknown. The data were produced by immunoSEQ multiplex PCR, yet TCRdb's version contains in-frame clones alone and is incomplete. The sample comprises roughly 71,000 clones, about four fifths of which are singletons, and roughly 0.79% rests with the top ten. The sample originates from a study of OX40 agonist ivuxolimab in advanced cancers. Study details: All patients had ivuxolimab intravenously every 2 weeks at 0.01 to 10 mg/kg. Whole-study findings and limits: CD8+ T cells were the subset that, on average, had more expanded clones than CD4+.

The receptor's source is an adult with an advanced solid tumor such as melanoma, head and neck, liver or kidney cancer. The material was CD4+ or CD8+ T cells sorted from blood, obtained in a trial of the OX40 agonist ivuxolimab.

The CDR3 DNA follows: TGTGCCAGCAGCTTGGACACCAATCAGCCCCAGCATTTT. It translates to CASSLDTNQPQHF. This sequence joins TRBV5-4 and TRBJ1-5; D gene unclear. Trimming cost V 0 bases and J 3 bases, with 4 bases left between them. Germline CDR1 and CDR2: SGHNT and YYREEE (reference sequence). This CDR3 comprises 13 residues.